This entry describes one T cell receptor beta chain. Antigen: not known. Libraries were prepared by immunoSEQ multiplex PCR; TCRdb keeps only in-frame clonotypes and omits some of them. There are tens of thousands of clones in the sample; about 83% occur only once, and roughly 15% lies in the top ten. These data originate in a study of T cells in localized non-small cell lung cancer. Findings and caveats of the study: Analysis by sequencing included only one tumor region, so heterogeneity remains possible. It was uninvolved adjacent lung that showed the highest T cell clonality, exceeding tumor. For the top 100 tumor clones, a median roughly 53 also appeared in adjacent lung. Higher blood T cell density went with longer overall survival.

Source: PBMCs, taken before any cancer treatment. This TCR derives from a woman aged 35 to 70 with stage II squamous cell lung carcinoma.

The CDR3 reads CASNPRGSGNTIYF. In DNA form, the CDR3 reads TGTGCCAGCAACCCACGGGGGTCTGGAAACACCATATATTTT. J is TRBJ1-3 and V is TRBV28; the D gene is possibly TRBD1 (5 bases). This CDR3 is built from 14 residues. Deletions cut 7 bases from V and 1 base from J, with 11 bases between. Germline assignment: CDR1 MDHEN and CDR2 SYDVKM.